One TCR beta chain is described in this entry. Germline loops: CDR1 SGHRS, CDR2 YFSETQ. Losses at the gene ends were 5 bases for V and 2 bases for J; bases not matched to a gene: 5. The CDR3 spans 15 residues. This record belongs to a study of blood T cell repertoires in COVID-19. Turning to the study itself: Italy, Spain and the United States were the sources of the convalescent and acute COVID-19 samples. Sample material is recorded as cDNA or gDNA derived from T cells, B-cell-depleted T cells, or PBMCs.

The authors' processing: Estimated nucleated cell counts came from reference gene primer amplification. Repertoires were generated with immunoSEQ multiplex PCR, while TCRdb's copy carries only in-frame clones and drops some. The V and J calls and the clone size are those of that table, but D and trimming were determined from the DNA. The sample includes roughly 250,000 clones, roughly 87% of them seen just once. The clonotype originates from a woman younger than 45 with acute or convalescent COVID-19. The sample taken for sequencing was peripheral blood. J is TRBJ2-7 and V is TRBV5-1; 12 bases line up with TRBD2. CDR3 amino acids: CASSRTSGNTYEQYF. The CDR3 coding sequence is TGCGCCAGCAGTAGGACTAGCGGGAATACCTACGAGCAGTACTTC.